The clone carrying this TCR beta chain was seen at least ten times. Antigen: not known. This sample stems from a study of neurological immune-mediated disorders. For the sorted libraries, roughly 1.1 million CD4+ or CD8+ T cells were used. Germline loops: CDR1 ENHRY, CDR2 SYGVKD. V lost 7 bases to trimming and J lost 8 bases; unmatched junction nucleotides: 1. This CDR3 spans 11 amino acids. 5'RACE employing 10-nucleotide random UMIs yielded the cDNA. Every sequencing run produced over 160 million TCR-beta sequences, and the sequences from any one run covered 15-18 subjects. TCRdb re-analysed the 5' RACE reads in MiXCR, keeping a single row per CDR3 protein. The sample holds more than 25,000 distinct CDR3 sequences; about 4.1% are singletons and the top ten take nearly 25%. Study-wide results and caveats: Multiple sclerosis, the disease with the least TCR clonal expansion, fell below healthy controls, whereas HTLV-1-associated myelopathy showed the most.

The source of this sequence is a woman in her 40s in good health. The V call is TRBV10-3, the J call TRBJ2-3, with 9 bases that match TRBD1. The sequencing sample was made of CD4+ T cells from blood. CDR3 loop: CAIMTGGTQYF. DNA of the CDR3: TGTGCCATCATGACAGGGGGTACGCAGTATTTT.